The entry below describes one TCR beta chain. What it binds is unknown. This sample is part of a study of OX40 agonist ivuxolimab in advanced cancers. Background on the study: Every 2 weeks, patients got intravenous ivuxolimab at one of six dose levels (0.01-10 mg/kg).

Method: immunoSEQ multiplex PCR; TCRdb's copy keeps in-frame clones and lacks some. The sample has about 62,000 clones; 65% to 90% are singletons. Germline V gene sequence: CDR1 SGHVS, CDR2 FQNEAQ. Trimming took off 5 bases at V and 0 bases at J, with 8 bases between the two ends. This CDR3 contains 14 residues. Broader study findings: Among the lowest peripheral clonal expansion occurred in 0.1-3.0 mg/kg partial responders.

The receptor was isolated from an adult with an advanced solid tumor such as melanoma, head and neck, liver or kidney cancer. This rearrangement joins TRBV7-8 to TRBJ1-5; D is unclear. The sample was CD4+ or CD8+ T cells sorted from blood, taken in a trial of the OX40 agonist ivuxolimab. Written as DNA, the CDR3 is TGTGCCAGCAGCCCCCTGGATAGCAATCAGCCCCAGCATTTT. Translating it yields CASSPLDSNQPQHF. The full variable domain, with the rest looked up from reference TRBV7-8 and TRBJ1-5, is GAGVSQSPRYKVAKRGQDVALRCDPISGHVSLFWYQQALGQGPEFLTYFQNEAQLDKSGLPSDRFFAERPEGSVSTLKIQRTQQEDSAVYLCASSPLDSNQPQHFGDGTRLSIL.